A single sample gave rise to the 23 T cell receptor beta chains below, sequenced in a study of blood T cell repertoires in COVID-19. Profiled with immunoSEQ multiplex PCR; TCRdb holds only in-frame clones, not every one. Of 40,000 to 50,000 clones detected, 70% to 85% appear once; the ten largest clones hold 25%. The sample consisted of peripheral blood. These receptors were collected from a man between 65 and 85 years old with acute or convalescent COVID-19.

The chain links TRBV9 to TRBJ2-7; D possibly corresponds to TRBD2 (7 bases). Trimming stripped 4 bases from V and 2 bases from J, with 22 bases between. The CDR3 has 17 amino acids. In germline, CDR1 is SGDLS, CDR2 YYNGEE. Here the CDR3 reads CASSPPAGAPSAYEQYF. The CDR3 bases are TGTGCCAGCAGCCCCCCCGCGGGGGCGCCCAGTGCCTACGAGCAGTACTTC.

In this sample, this clone turned up a few times. The chain combines TRBV18 with TRBJ1-4; D is undetermined. The CDR3 has 16 residues. The V and J ends lost 0 bases and 0 bases respectively, with 8 bases between them. Germline CDR1 is KGHSH and CDR2 is LQKENI. Here the CDR3 reads CASSPPQAATNEKLFF. The DNA of the CDR3 is TGTGCCAGCTCACCACCCCAGGCCGCAACTAATGAAAAACTGTTTTTT.

V and J are TRBV9 and TRBJ2-7; 7 bases are shared with TRBD2. The CDR3 is 15 amino acids. Germline assignment: CDR1 SGDLS and CDR2 YYNGEE. Germline trimming cut 3 bases from V and 5 bases from J; bases unmatched to any gene: 11. For the CDR3, the DNA is TGTGCCAGCAGCGCCTCGGGAGGAATACCCCACGAGCAGTACTTC. Protein product: CASSASGGIPHEQYF.

This clone has just one count. The V gene is TRBV9, the J gene TRBJ2-7; 7 bases line up with TRBD2. This CDR3 is 14 amino acids long. From germline, CDR1 is SGDLS and CDR2 YYNGEE. V was pared by 3 bases and J by 6 bases, with 9 bases of the junction left unmatched. The CDR3 coding sequence is TGTGCCAGCAGCGGCCGGGACTACAACGCCGAGCAGTACTTC. This gives the protein CASSGRDYNAEQYF.

This clone was picked up one time. The chain uses TRBV30 and TRBJ1-4; no definite D call. The germline CDR1 and CDR2 sequences are GTSNPN and SVGIG (reference sequence). This CDR3 has 12 residues. The germline V and J ends were trimmed by 4 bases and 0 bases, with 3 bases remaining between them. The CDR3 DNA follows: TGTGCCTGGACAGCAACTAATGAAAAACTGTTTTTT. Protein: CAWTATNEKLFF. The full variable domain, completed using reference TRBV30 and TRBJ1-4, is SQTIHQWPATLVQPVGSPLSLECTVEGTSNPNLYWYRQAAGRGLQLLFYSVGIGQISSEVPQNLSASRPQDRQFILSSKKLLLSDSGFYLCAWTATNEKLFFGSGTQLSVL.

V and J are TRBV3-1 (or the pseudogene TRBV3-2) and TRBJ2-3; weak D call: TRBD2 (5 bases). The CDR3 has 14 amino acids. CDR1 LGHDT and CDR2 YNNKEL come from the germline V gene (reference sequence). V was cut by 6 bases and J by 2 bases, with 12 bases left in between. The CDR3 region has the DNA TGTGCCAGCAGGCTTACCCGGGACACAGATACGCAGTATTTT. Amino acid sequence: CASRLTRDTDTQYF.

This clone appeared a single time. This chain joins TRBV15 and TRBJ1-1; 11 nucleotides agree with TRBD1. The germline gives CDR1 LNHNV, CDR2 YYDKDF (reference sequence). J was trimmed by 4 bases and V by 1 base; bases with no gene match: 2. The CDR3 is 15 residues long. The CDR3 reads CATSRGGTGGTEAFF. In nucleotides, the CDR3 is TGTGCCACCAGCAGAGGGGGGACAGGGGGCACTGAAGCTTTCTTT.

J is TRBJ1-1 and V is TRBV5-1; 9 bases align to TRBD1. V shed 2 bases and J 4 bases; nucleotides not matched to a gene: 12. Per the germline V gene, CDR1 is SGHRS and CDR2 is YFSETQ. The CDR3 consists of 17 residues. The CDR3 is CASSLMGQGAGSTEAFF. The CDR3 bases are TGCGCCAGCAGCTTAATGGGACAGGGAGCGGGGAGCACTGAAGCTTTCTTT.

The V call is TRBV2, the J call TRBJ2-5, with 7 bases aligning to TRBD1. The CDR3 sequence is 15 residues long. Trimming cost V 4 bases and J 0 bases; bases outside gene matches: 5. The germline gives CDR1 SNHLY, CDR2 FYNNEI. CDR3 nucleotides: TGTGCCAGCAGTGGGGACAGCGTGTACCAAGAGACCCAGTACTTC. Amino acids: CASSGDSVYQETQYF.

This rearrangement joins TRBV7-3 to TRBJ2-7, with 7 bases matching TRBD1. The CDR3 length is 13 residues. Trimming cost V 4 bases and J 6 bases; bases outside gene matches: 6. Germline values: CDR1 SGHTA, CDR2 FQGTGA. As DNA, the CDR3 is TGTGCCAGCAGCTCGACAGGGAACAGCGAGCAGTACTTC. This gives the protein CASSSTGNSEQYF. The entire variable domain, with the rest obtained from reference TRBV7-3 and TRBJ2-7, is as follows: GAGVSQTPSNKVTEKGKYVELRCDPISGHTALYWYRQSLGQGPEFLIYFQGTGAADDSGLPNDRFFAVRPEGSVSTLKIQRTERGDSAVYLCASSSTGNSEQYFGPGTRLTVT.

The chain is built from TRBV7-8 and TRBJ2-3; D is perhaps TRBD1 (6 bases). Germline loops: CDR1 SGHVS, CDR2 FQNEAQ. The V and J ends lost 4 bases and 9 bases respectively, with 14 bases between them. This CDR3 has 13 amino acids. The CDR3 protein is CASSYPGVLTQYF. CDR3 DNA: TGTGCCAGCAGCTACCCAGGGGTGCTCACGCAGTATTTT.

The V call is TRBV5-5, the J call TRBJ1-2; 10 bases line up with TRBD1. This CDR3 contains 14 residues. The germline V gene has CDR1 SGHKS and CDR2 YYEKEE (reference sequence). The V and J ends lost 2 bases and 6 bases, in that order; junction bases with no gene match: 4. This CDR3 reads CASSFDRGRDGYTF. The CDR3 nucleotides are TGTGCCAGCAGCTTTGACAGGGGGCGCGATGGCTACACCTTC.

The chain recombines TRBV5-1 with TRBJ2-7; 8 bases align to TRBD1. Germline CDR1 reads SGHRS; CDR2 reads YFSETQ. This CDR3 spans 16 amino acids. J was trimmed by 3 bases and V by 4 bases; bases with no gene match: 12. The CDR3 loop is CASSLGTGILGYEQYF. The CDR3 DNA sequence: TGCGCCAGCAGCCTCGGGACAGGCATCTTAGGCTACGAGCAGTACTTC.

The V call is TRBV7-9, the J call TRBJ1-6; a weak D match, TRBD1 (6 bases). Germline CDR1 SEHNR, CDR2 FQNEAQ (reference sequence). Between the trimmed V and J ends, which lost 5 bases and 7 bases, there was a span of 15 bases. CDR3 length: 15 amino acids. The CDR3 protein is CASSPGGQLNSPLHF. The CDR3 nucleotides read TGTGCCAGCAGCCCCGGGGGGCAGTTAAATTCACCCCTCCACTTT.

This chain connects TRBV5-1 to TRBJ2-3, with 12 bases lining up with TRBD2. V lost 2 bases and J lost 0; bases outside the gene matches: 7. This CDR3 has 18 amino acids. Germline CDR1 is SGHRS and CDR2 is YFSETQ. CDR3 sequence (DNA): TGCGCCAGCAGCTTTGGTGCGACTAGCGGGAGCAGCACAGATACGCAGTATTTT. Translation gives CASSFGATSGSSTDTQYF. Based on the CDR3 plus reference TRBV5-1 and TRBJ2-3, the full variable domain is KAGVTQTPRYLIKTRGQQVTLSCSPISGHRSVSWYQQTPGQGLQFLFEYFSETQRNKGNFPGRFSGRQFSNSRSEMNVSTLELGDSALYLCASSFGATSGSSTDTQYFGPGTRLTVL.

The chain carries TRBV24-1 and TRBJ2-2; TRBD1 agrees at 9 bases. The V gene end was trimmed by 6 bases and the J gene end by 7 bases; junction bases not matched to a gene: 11. Germline values: CDR1 KGHDR, CDR2 SFDVKD. This CDR3 has 16 amino acids. Here the CDR3 reads CATSPTGTGKNGELFF. The CDR3 nucleotides read TGTGCCACCAGTCCCACAGGGACAGGGAAGAACGGGGAGCTGTTTTTT.

J is TRBJ1-1 and V is TRBV7-3, with TRBD1 matching over 12 bases. Trimming cost V 5 bases and J 4 bases; bases outside gene matches: 11. The CDR3 spans 17 residues. The germline CDR1 and CDR2 sequences are SGHTA and FQGTGA. The CDR3 sequence is CASSDQGQGAGATEAFF. In nucleotides, the CDR3 is TGTGCCAGCAGCGACCAGGGACAGGGGGCGGGAGCCACTGAAGCTTTCTTT.

The count of this clone is one. The rearrangement links TRBV2 to TRBJ1-5, with TRBD1 matching 10 bases. Trimming took 8 bases from V and 2 from J; bases not matched to a gene: 9. The CDR3 sequence is 16 residues long. Germline V gene lookup returns CDR1 SNHLY and CDR2 FYNNEI. This CDR3 reads CASRGTGARGNQPQHF. CDR3 nucleotide sequence: TGTGCCAGCCGTGGGACAGGGGCTAGGGGCAATCAGCCCCAGCATTTT. The entire variable domain, with the rest obtained from reference TRBV2 and TRBJ1-5, is as follows: EPEVTQTPSHQVTQMGQEVILRCVPISNHLYFYWYRQILGQKVEFLVSFYNNEISEKSEIFDDQFSVERPDGSNFTLKIRSTKLEDSAMYFCASRGTGARGNQPQHFGDGTRLSIL.

The chain recombines TRBV7-9 with TRBJ2-4, with D possibly matching TRBD2 (5 bases). This CDR3 is 18 amino acids long. Trimming took off 1 base at V and 0 bases at J, with 16 bases between the two ends. CDR1 is SEHNR, CDR2 FQNEAQ, per germline (reference sequence). In DNA form, the CDR3 reads TGTGCCAGCAGCTTAGAGGTTTGGGATGGACTAGCCAAAAACATTCAGTACTTC. Translating it yields CASSLEVWDGLAKNIQYF. The variable domain in full, with the rest retrieved from reference TRBV7-9 and TRBJ2-4, is DTGVSQNPRHKITKRGQNVTFRCDPISEHNRLYWYRQTLGQGPEFLTYFQNEAQLEKSRLLSDRFSAERPKGSFSTLEIQRTEQGDSAMYLCASSLEVWDGLAKNIQYFGAGTRLSVL.

The V and J genes are TRBV19 and TRBJ1-3, with D uncertain. This CDR3 contains 15 residues. In germline, CDR1 is LNHDA, CDR2 SQIVND (reference sequence). Trimming removed 5 bases at V and 0 bases at J, with 11 bases between. Here the CDR3 DNA reads TGTGCCAGTAGTTCGGAGACTCTCTCTGGAAACACCATATATTTT. Its translation is CASSSETLSGNTIYF.

The V and J genes are TRBV14 and TRBJ2-2; a weak D match, TRBD2 (5 bases). The CDR3 is made up of 15 amino acids. Germline V CDR1 and CDR2: SGHDN, FVKESK. V was pared by 2 bases and J by 0 bases, with 7 bases between. This CDR3 reads CASSQRRTNTGELFF. DNA for the CDR3: TGTGCCAGCAGCCAACGGAGGACGAACACCGGGGAGCTGTTTTTT.

CDR3 sequence reads: CASSSGDGYTF. The DNA of the CDR3 is TGTGCCAGCAGTTCAGGGGATGGCTACACCTTC. The V and J genes are TRBV6-5 and TRBJ1-2; the D gene is possibly TRBD1 (6 bases). The CDR3 is 11 amino acids. V was clipped by 4 bases and J by 6 bases, with 6 bases between them. Germline CDR1 and CDR2: MNHEY and SVGAGI.

This clone appeared a few times. V gene TRBV6-4 combines with J gene TRBJ2-2, with TRBD2 matching 7 bases. The CDR3 contains 14 residues. The germline CDR1 and CDR2 sequences are MRHNA and SNTAGT. After removal of 6 bases from V and 2 bases from J, the junction contained 3 bases not matched to a gene. DNA for the CDR3: TGTGCCAGCAGGGGAGGGGAAAACACCGGGGAGCTGTTTTTT. It yields the protein CASRGGENTGELFF.